The 3 T cell receptor beta chains listed next were all sequenced from one sample in a study of metastatic and nonmetastatic thyroid tumors. Patients had received no treatment of any kind before thyroid surgery. TCRdb re-called the PCR reads through MiXCR. The sample lists 16,000 or so clones; 24% were seen once. Sequencing was performed on tumor tissue. Receptors originate from a female donor with papillary thyroid cancer or a benign thyroid nodule (not recorded which). Some clones in this sample may be carry-over from other donors' samples.

This clone appeared a few times. CDR3 nucleotide sequence: TGTGCCTCCGAGGCAGTGATGTATGGCTACACCTTC. It is translated as CASEAVMYGYTF. The chain has TRBV15 and TRBJ1-2; D is ambiguous. V lost 11 bases, J lost 5 bases, and 15 bases lay in between. CDR3 length: 12 amino acids. CDR1 and CDR2 from the germline V gene are LNHNV and YYDKDF (reference sequence). Looking up the rest from reference TRBV15 and TRBJ1-2 gives the full variable domain: DAMVIQNPRYQVTQFGKPVTLSCSQTLNHNVMYWYQQKSSQAPKLLFHYYDKDFNNEADTPDNFQSRRPNTSFCFLDIRSPGLGDTAMYLCASEAVMYGYTFGSGTRLTVV.

The chain has TRBV5-1 and TRBJ2-7; tentatively, D is TRBD2 (5 bases). CDR1 SGHRS and CDR2 YFSETQ come from the germline V gene. The V gene lost 6 bases and the J gene lost 1 base, with 14 bases spanning the gap. This CDR3 spans 14 amino acids. The CDR3 DNA follows: TGCGCCAGCAACTCAAGTACGGGGTCCTACGAGCAGTACTTC. Its protein product is CASNSSTGSYEQYF.

This clone was counted only a few times. The CDR3 here is CASSYSAGVHEQFF. In DNA, the CDR3 is TGTGCCAGCAGTTACTCTGCCGGGGTCCATGAGCAGTTCTTC. The gene calls are TRBV6-6 and TRBJ2-1; possible D gene TRBD2, 5 bases. The CDR3 is 14 residues long. V was trimmed by 0 bases and J by 8 bases, leaving 11 bases between them. In germline, CDR1 is MNHNY, CDR2 SVGAGI (reference sequence).